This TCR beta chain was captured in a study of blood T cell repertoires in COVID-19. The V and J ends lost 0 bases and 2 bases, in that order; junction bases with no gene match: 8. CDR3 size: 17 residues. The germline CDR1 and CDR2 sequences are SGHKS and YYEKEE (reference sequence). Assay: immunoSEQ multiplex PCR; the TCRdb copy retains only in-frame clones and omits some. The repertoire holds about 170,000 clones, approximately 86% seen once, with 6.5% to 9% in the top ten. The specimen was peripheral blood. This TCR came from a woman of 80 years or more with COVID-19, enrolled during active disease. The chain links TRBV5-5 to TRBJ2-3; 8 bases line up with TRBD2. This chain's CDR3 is CASSLASGGTTTDTQYF. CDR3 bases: TGTGCCAGCAGCTTGGCCAGCGGGGGTACAACCACAGATACGCAGTATTTT.